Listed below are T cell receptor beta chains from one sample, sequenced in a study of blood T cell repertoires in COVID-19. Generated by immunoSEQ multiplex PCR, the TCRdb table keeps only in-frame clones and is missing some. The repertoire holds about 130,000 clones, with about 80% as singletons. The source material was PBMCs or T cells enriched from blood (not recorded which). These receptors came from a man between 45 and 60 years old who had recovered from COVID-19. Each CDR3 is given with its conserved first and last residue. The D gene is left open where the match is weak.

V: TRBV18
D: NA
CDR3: CASSPQGGDTEAFF

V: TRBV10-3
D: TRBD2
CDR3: CAIRAAGAGELFF

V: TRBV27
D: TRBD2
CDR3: CASSLYGFRSSGGDMNEQFF

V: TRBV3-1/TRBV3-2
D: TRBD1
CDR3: CASSRIQGNEQYF

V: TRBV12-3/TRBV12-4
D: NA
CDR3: CASSRRAYEQYF

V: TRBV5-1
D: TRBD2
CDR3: CASSLRGGAILTGELFF

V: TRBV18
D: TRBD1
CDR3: CASSPARTGDGYTF

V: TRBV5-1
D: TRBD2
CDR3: CASSRGLAGGSSQFF

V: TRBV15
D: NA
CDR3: CATSGGGVLGELFF

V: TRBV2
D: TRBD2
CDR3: CASSPLAGGGHEQFF

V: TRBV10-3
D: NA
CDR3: CAISYRDTEAFF

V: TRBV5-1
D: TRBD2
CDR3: CASSLEVPGTSSGGQYF

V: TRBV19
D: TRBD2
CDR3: CASTRGVGTGELFF

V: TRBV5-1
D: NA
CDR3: CASSSSKRSQETQYF

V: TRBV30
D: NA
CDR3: CAWSPQGEKLFF

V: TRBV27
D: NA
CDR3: CASSQQYSNQPQHF

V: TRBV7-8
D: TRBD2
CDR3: CASSLARLAGGPNEQFF

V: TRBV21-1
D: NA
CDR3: CASPPGTDTQYF

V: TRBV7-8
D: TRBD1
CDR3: CASSLRDRGGISYNEQFF

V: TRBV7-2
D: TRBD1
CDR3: CASSYTGTGNSPLHF

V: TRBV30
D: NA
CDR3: CAWSSGTIYDEQYF

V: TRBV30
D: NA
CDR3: CAWSGGGGAGYTF

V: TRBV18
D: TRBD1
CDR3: CASSPRGTVSYEQYF

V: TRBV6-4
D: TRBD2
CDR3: CASSELGRGGLSGELFF

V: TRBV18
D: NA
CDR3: CASSPPRGRGSYEQYF

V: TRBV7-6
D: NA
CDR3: CASSLTPEYYRNSPLHF

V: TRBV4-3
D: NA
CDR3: CASSQYQGYEQFF

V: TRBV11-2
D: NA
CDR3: CASSRLVYNEQFF

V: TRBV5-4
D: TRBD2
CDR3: CASSLGQLAGGLETQYF

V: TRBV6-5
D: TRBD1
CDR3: CASSSTGSGNTIYF

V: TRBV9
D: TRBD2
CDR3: CASSDPLAGEYNEQFF

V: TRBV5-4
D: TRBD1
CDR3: CASSWTGAHEQYF

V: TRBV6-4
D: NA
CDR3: CASSEMQGSTEAFF

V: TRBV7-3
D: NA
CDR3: CASSLLPGSRSPLHF

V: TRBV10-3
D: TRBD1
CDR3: CAIRGRDRDINEQFF

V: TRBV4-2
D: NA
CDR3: CASSLYQGMGNQPQHF

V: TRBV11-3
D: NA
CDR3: CASSPGSQETQYF

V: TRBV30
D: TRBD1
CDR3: CAWSTTGTVPDTQYF

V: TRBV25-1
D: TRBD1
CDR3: CASSESGGWYDEKLFF

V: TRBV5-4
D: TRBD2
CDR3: CASSHTSGSYEQYF

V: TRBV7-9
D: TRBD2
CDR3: CASSSTSAPYEQYF

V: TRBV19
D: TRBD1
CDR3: CASKNQGVLEKLFF

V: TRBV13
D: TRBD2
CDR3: CASSLGRGGSYEQYF

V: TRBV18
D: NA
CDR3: CASSPGTGSFTEAFF

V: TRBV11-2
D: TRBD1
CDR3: CASSFDRVNTEAFF

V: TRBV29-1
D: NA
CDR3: CSVGTREKLFF

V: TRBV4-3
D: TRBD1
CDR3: CASSQGTGVYGYTF

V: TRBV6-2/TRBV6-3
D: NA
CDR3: CASSSTPEGSYNEQFF

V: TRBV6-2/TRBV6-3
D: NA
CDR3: CASSYFGGNEQFF